This T cell receptor (beta chain) was obtained from a study of cytomegalovirus exposure and HLA in healthy donors (dated by TCRdb to 2016 to 2017). With regard to the full study: According to an earlier analysis of a few hundred of the donors, about 179 million T cells yielded approximately 120 million unique TCR beta sequences and roughly 280 Gb of sequence data. Approximately 310 gigabases of sequencing data and tens of millions of unique TCR sequences were included in an early release covering roughly 600 HLA-typed donors. Of the 300 to 400 genotyped donors, over 70% fell in the genetic ancestry cluster associated with self-reported Caucasian donors. The study aimed to test whether signatures of past pathogen exposure could be identified by cataloging public T cell receptors. Using immunosequencing, the study profiled T cell repertoires from 666 subjects and related those repertoires to cytomegalovirus serostatus. Besides the first cohort of approximately 670 subjects, a separate validation cohort made up of roughly 120 different subjects was used. The study combined high-throughput TCR immunosequencing, statistical association of individual TCRs with disease status, and machine learning to predict cytomegalovirus infection status. To study patterns of TCR occurrence, a later analysis re-analyzed previously published TCR beta repertoires from around 660 donors and added high-resolution HLA genotyping. The later analysis used no new phenotypic data to find candidate immune exposures, relying instead on TCR beta sequences and their occurrence across donors. An earlier analysis of 587 of the donors used high-throughput TCR beta sequencing to judge whether each TCR beta V gene segment behaved as functional or pseudogenic. Donor age, sex, ethnicity and CMV serostatus were compiled alongside the repertoire data. A later genetic analysis took genome-wide SNP genotypes for about 65% of the 666 donors and used that subset as a discovery cohort. All discovery cohort repertoires had been generated on a single sequencing platform. Class I and class II HLA loci were covered by the typing at four-digit resolution. Typing coverage differed by locus: A, B, C, DRB1 and DQB1 were typed in about 629-630 donors, DQA1 in about 550, DPA1 in 600 to 610, and DPB1 in roughly 470. Because of strong linkage in the cohort, roughly five DR-DQ haplotypes were treated as single units for association and clustering. On average, around 200,000 unique TCR beta nucleotide sequences were sequenced per donor among roughly 430 genotyped donors of the cohort, with roughly 18% of those sequences being non-productive. Overall results and qualifications from the work: In a later analysis, the rate of TCR association differed among HLA loci, with DRB1 alleles having the most associated TCRs and HLA-C alleles having the fewest. Immune exposure information for the cohort was limited to CMV serostatus. Several of the top co-occurrence clusters appeared to be linked to parvovirus B19, influenza, CMV and Epstein-Barr virus, according to a later analysis. A few of the identified cytomegalovirus-associated TCR beta chains were confirmed in vitro to be specific for cytomegalovirus antigens. Compared with the roughly 670-donor mean, donors in an Asian-associated ancestry cluster had fewer N-insertions in productive TCRs, according to a later genetic analysis. The classifier was reported to diagnose cytomegalovirus status with high specificity and sensitivity in both the original and validation cohorts. A group of highly shared sequence variants was considered likely to be a technical artifact of the sequencing pipeline. Roughly uniform sequencing depth across donors was assumed in presence/absence analyses, although this assumption may not hold. V-gene and J-gene trimming of TCR beta chains was associated with a missense DCLRE1C variant in a later genetic analysis, and the association was replicated in an independent cohort. In a later analysis, some 17,000 TCR beta sequences were associated with specific HLA alleles at a false discovery rate of 0.05. Because HLA typing was missing for some donors at each locus, association tests included only the typed subset. When HLA alleles, especially DR and DQ, strongly co-occurred, attributing TCR associations to individual alleles was difficult. A further reported finding was that TCR beta sequences accurately predicted the HLA-A and HLA-B alleles for most subjects in the first cohort. This cohort had only TCR beta chains sequenced, and the lack of alpha or paired-chain data limited which features could be detected. The study gave a list of 150 to 200 TCR beta chains associated with cytomegalovirus. Correlated functional status among segregating V segments might reflect linkage disequilibrium, but an unknown experimental factor could not be ruled out. The authors suggested that the approach could potentially be generalized to other disease states and immunological phenotypes. Most TCR sequences were seen in very few donors, while some public TCRs were found in many individuals. Because the 87-base-pair reads could not distinguish some IMGT-functional V segments, including TRBV6-2 and TRBV6-3, those segments were excluded. Because counts were too low, some 16 rarely observed V segments, including chromosome 9 orphons, were excluded from the earlier analysis of 587 of the donors. In a later analysis, most CMV-associated TCR beta chains were found to appear HLA-restricted, with HLA associations seemingly driven largely by CMV exposure. In an earlier analysis of 587 of the donors, most TCR beta V segments appeared in productive rearrangements about 87% or about 30% of the time, broadly matching IMGT annotations. In a later analysis, HLA-associated TCR beta chains showed more clonal expansion and lower generation probabilities than non-associated chains that were equally common.

Concerning this clone itself: Its antigen is unknown. Per-base quality was not reported, and no clone a single base away is much larger than it.

The germline V gene (reference sequence) provides CDR1 SGHNT and CDR2 YYREEE. Counted from cysteine to phenylalanine, this CDR3 has 13 amino acids. The only DNA kept is the CDR3, 39 bases in frame from the first base. V loses 4 bases, J loses 6 bases, and the germline ends lie 11 bases apart. The cohort consisted of approximately 670 healthy bone marrow donors. Cohort members were all nominally healthy when sampled, although unrecorded immune exposures were likely present. The donor was CMV seropositive and belonged to the group of 250 to 300 seropositive cohort members. Each donor provided a peripheral blood sample, and peripheral blood mononuclear cells were used for TCR beta sequencing. Genomic DNA was extracted from the blood cell samples with the Qiagen DNeasy Blood Extraction Kit. Library method: the immunoSEQ multiplex PCR assay. For the multiplex PCR, a mixture combining 60 forward primers for TCR Vbeta segments and 13 reverse primers for TCR Jbeta segments was used. The CDR3 region of rearranged TCR beta genes was amplified from genomic DNA with a multiplex PCR assay. Amplified TCR beta libraries were sequenced as 87-base-pair reads on the Illumina HiSeq System. The authors' pipeline ran thus. A later analysis tallied 75 million to 85 million unique TCR beta chains across the 660 or so repertoires, and about 10 million of those chains were shared by two or more donors. Raw reads were error-corrected and collapsed into unique sequences by a nearest-neighbor algorithm in which closely related sequences were merged to remove PCR and sequencing errors. To assign V, D and J gene segments, CDR3 sequences were aligned to IMGT reference sequences. For a sequence to be retained, a match of at least six nucleotides to both a V gene segment and a J gene segment was required. Rearrangements were called productive when the CDR3 lacked stop codons and stayed in frame with V and J; all others were non-productive. CDR3 was defined according to IMGT convention as the region running from the second conserved V-encoded cysteine to the conserved J-encoded phenylalanine. The earlier analysis of around 640 of the donors excluded sequences that lacked an unambiguous match to a single V gene segment. An earlier analysis of about 600 of the donors called V segments functional above 56.7% productive rearrangements and segregating when the between-donor standard deviation exceeded 5%. A statistical classification framework was developed to diagnose cytomegalovirus status using the catalog of TCR beta chain sequences. V and J gene assignment, in a later analysis, came from comparing TCR nucleotide sequences with IMGT/GENE-DB human TR gene sequences. Using the TCRdist pipeline, a later analysis assigned CDR3 sequences along with most-parsimonious VDJ recombination scenarios. A later analysis defined each TCR beta chain by its CDR3 amino acid sequence plus V-gene family, and excluded reads lacking a unique V-gene family. To address suspected cross-contamination and a sequencing artifact, a later analysis removed several hundred highly shared, low-generation-probability nucleotide sequences. A later analysis calculated a clonal expansion index for each public chain from normalized within-repertoire ranks of inferred template counts. Generation probabilities in a later analysis came from a VDJ recombination model fitted to out-of-frame rearrangements, and those results were checked against IGoR. Hypergeometric tests were used in a later analysis to score TCR-TCR, TCR-HLA and TCR-CMV co-occurrence, with a repertoire-size bias correction applied to the TCR pairs. In a later analysis, false discovery rates were estimated by permuting HLA or CMV assignments 20 times. In a later analysis, co-occurring TCRs were grouped with DBSCAN, and TCRdist sequence similarity was added when clustering was performed within HLA-allele-positive subsets. Co-occurrence clustering excluded repertoires with fewer than 30,000 or more than 120,000 public chains, plus five with anomalous nucleotide sharing. TCRdb provides this immuneACCESS table in a form limited to in-frame rearrangements. Some clones are lacking; in checked studies, under half of them reflect an unresolved V gene, and why the rest are absent is not known. Clone size and V and J calls were adopted from that table, with D and trimming inferred from the DNA. This sample has 70,000 to 100,000 clones in its table, and roughly two thirds of those were observed once. The ten largest clones take up about 6.9% of the sample.

The sequencing input was PBMCs. The receptor was isolated from a woman aged 45-65 years in good health and CMV-seropositive. Recombination joined TRBV5-4 with TRBJ1-5; the D gene is unclear. Read as DNA, the sequence is TGTGCCAGCAGCACCACAAGGAGTCAGCCCCAGCATTTT. It translates as CASSTTRSQPQHF.